The rows below give T cell receptor beta chains drawn from one sample of a study of early stage breast cancer tumors. Assay used: immunoSEQ multiplex PCR; TCRdb lists only in-frame clones, some missing. The repertoire holds fewer than 90,000 clones, with 65% to 85% as singletons. The specimen was blood. Every receptor here comes from a person in their sixties with breast cancer. CDR3s include the opening cysteine and the closing phenylalanine or tryptophan. The order of the fields is CDR3 DNA, CDR3 protein, clone size, V gene, D gene, J gene. A D gene is named only where the DNA matches it firmly. Not every row has a clone size; where given, it reads once, few, many or a size class.

CDR3 DNA: TGTGCCAGCTCGCCGACTTCCCCGGACACTGAAGCTTTCTTT; CDR3 protein: CASSPTSPDTEAFF; clone size: .; V gene: TRBV6-1; D gene: .; J gene: TRBJ1-1
CDR3 DNA: TGTGCCAGCAGCTTAGATCTTTGGACCCTAAAAGGAGCCGGGGAGCTGTTTTTT; CDR3 protein: CASSLDLWTLKGAGELFF; clone size: once; V gene: TRBV11-2; D gene: .; J gene: TRBJ2-2
CDR3 DNA: TGTGCCAGCAGCTGGCGGGTTACAGATACGCAGTATTTT; CDR3 protein: CASSWRVTDTQYF; clone size: .; V gene: TRBV7-2; D gene: .; J gene: TRBJ2-3
CDR3 DNA: TGCGCCAGCAGCCCACCCGGGACAGGGGGAGACGAGCAGTACTTC; CDR3 protein: CASSPPGTGGDEQYF; clone size: .; V gene: TRBV5-1; D gene: TRBD1; J gene: TRBJ2-7
CDR3 DNA: TGTGCCAGCAGGCCTCAGGGACCCAGCGCCGGGGAGCTGTTTTTT; CDR3 protein: CASRPQGPSAGELFF; clone size: .; V gene: TRBV6-5; D gene: .; J gene: TRBJ2-2
CDR3 DNA: TGTGCCAGCAGCTCAGGGGTTCGCTACAATGAGCAGTTCTTC; CDR3 protein: CASSSGVRYNEQFF; clone size: .; V gene: TRBV7-2; D gene: .; J gene: TRBJ2-1
CDR3 DNA: TGTGCCAGCTCACCACCGAGGACCCTGGGGACTGAAGCTTTCTTT; CDR3 protein: CASSPPRTLGTEAFF; clone size: .; V gene: TRBV18; D gene: .; J gene: TRBJ1-1
CDR3 DNA: TGTGCCAGCAAAGGTAGCCGGACTGGGGCCAACGTCCTGACTTTC; CDR3 protein: CASKGSRTGANVLTF; clone size: once; V gene: TRBV2; D gene: .; J gene: TRBJ2-6
CDR3 DNA: TGTGCCAGCAGTCCCGGGACGGCGAACACCGGGGAGCTGTTTTTT; CDR3 protein: CASSPGTANTGELFF; clone size: once; V gene: TRBV6-5; D gene: .; J gene: TRBJ2-2
CDR3 DNA: TGTGCCAGCAGCTTTATGTCGGGAGGAGGGTATGAGCAGTTCTTC; CDR3 protein: CASSFMSGGGYEQFF; clone size: .; V gene: TRBV5-4; D gene: TRBD2; J gene: TRBJ2-1
CDR3 DNA: TGTGCCAGCAGCAAAGTGGGGACAGGGCGCTCCCTTGGGGAGACCCAGTACTTC; CDR3 protein: CASSKVGTGRSLGETQYF; clone size: .; V gene: TRBV21-1; D gene: .; J gene: TRBJ2-5
CDR3 DNA: TGTGCCAGTAGTGTCGGACGGAACACTGAAGCTTTCTTT; CDR3 protein: CASSVGRNTEAFF; clone size: .; V gene: TRBV19; D gene: .; J gene: TRBJ1-1
CDR3 DNA: TGTGCCAGCAGTCTCTGGGCGGGACTAGTTTACGAGCAGTACTTC; CDR3 protein: CASSLWAGLVYEQYF; clone size: .; V gene: TRBV5-6; D gene: TRBD2; J gene: TRBJ2-7
CDR3 DNA: TGTGCCATTCGGGACAGGACTCCGAACACTGAAGCTTTCTTT; CDR3 protein: CAIRDRTPNTEAFF; clone size: .; V gene: TRBV10-3; D gene: TRBD1; J gene: TRBJ1-1
CDR3 DNA: TGCGCCAGCAGCTCGCCGAAAGAGACCCAGTACTTC; CDR3 protein: CASSSPKETQYF; clone size: .; V gene: TRBV5-1; D gene: .; J gene: TRBJ2-5
CDR3 DNA: TGTGCCACCTCTAATAGGGACTTTAACACCGGGGAGCTGTTTTTT; CDR3 protein: CATSNRDFNTGELFF; clone size: .; V gene: TRBV15; D gene: .; J gene: TRBJ2-2
CDR3 DNA: TGCGCCAGCAGTCAGGGGACAGGGCCACCCCTCTCCGGGGAGCTGTTTTTT; CDR3 protein: CASSQGTGPPLSGELFF; clone size: few; V gene: TRBV5-1; D gene: TRBD1; J gene: TRBJ2-2
CDR3 DNA: TGTGCCAGCAGCTCCGTGGGGGTGGATGAGCAGTTCTTC; CDR3 protein: CASSSVGVDEQFF; clone size: .; V gene: TRBV7-9; D gene: .; J gene: TRBJ2-1
CDR3 DNA: TGCGCCCGACCGCCGGACGTTAACGTCGAGCAGTTCTTC; CDR3 protein: CARPPDVNVEQFF; clone size: .; V gene: TRBV23-1; D gene: .; J gene: TRBJ2-1
CDR3 DNA: TGCGCCAGCAGCTTGGAAGGGGGTACTGAAGCTTTCTTT; CDR3 protein: CASSLEGGTEAFF; clone size: .; V gene: TRBV5-1; D gene: .; J gene: TRBJ1-1
CDR3 DNA: TGTGCCAGCAGTTATAGGGTTGAGGGTAATGAAAAACTGTTTTTT; CDR3 protein: CASSYRVEGNEKLFF; clone size: .; V gene: TRBV28; D gene: .; J gene: TRBJ1-4
CDR3 DNA: TGTGCCAGTAGTATAGGAGGCGACACAGATACGCAGTATTTT; CDR3 protein: CASSIGGDTDTQYF; clone size: .; V gene: TRBV19; D gene: .; J gene: TRBJ2-3
CDR3 DNA: TGCGCCAGCAGCTTGGGACTAGCTCAGGCGGATACGCAGTATTTT; CDR3 protein: CASSLGLAQADTQYF; clone size: .; V gene: TRBV5-1; D gene: TRBD2; J gene: TRBJ2-3
CDR3 DNA: TGTGCCAGTAGTATGTCCCCGGGGCAGCCCCAGCATTTT; CDR3 protein: CASSMSPGQPQHF; clone size: .; V gene: TRBV19; D gene: .; J gene: TRBJ1-5
CDR3 DNA: TGTGCCAGCAGCCAGACAGGGCACGAGCAGTACTTC; CDR3 protein: CASSQTGHEQYF; clone size: .; V gene: TRBV6-6; D gene: TRBD1; J gene: TRBJ2-7
CDR3 DNA: TGTGCCAGCAGCTCGACTGGGGGCTACACCTTC; CDR3 protein: CASSSTGGYTF; clone size: once; V gene: TRBV5-4; D gene: .; J gene: TRBJ1-2
CDR3 DNA: TGTGCCAGCAGCCAAGAGGAAATAGCAAACACTGAAGCTTTCTTT; CDR3 protein: CASSQEEIANTEAFF; clone size: .; V gene: TRBV4-2; D gene: .; J gene: TRBJ1-1
CDR3 DNA: TGTGCCAGCAGCAGGTGGGGTCAGCCCCAGCATTTT; CDR3 protein: CASSRWGQPQHF; clone size: .; V gene: TRBV5-5; D gene: .; J gene: TRBJ1-5
CDR3 DNA: TGTGCCAGCAGTGCTAGACAGGGAACTAATGAAAAACTGTTTTTT; CDR3 protein: CASSARQGTNEKLFF; clone size: .; V gene: TRBV6-1; D gene: TRBD1; J gene: TRBJ1-4
CDR3 DNA: TGTGCCAGCAGTTTACTGGCAGGCACAGATACGCAGTATTTT; CDR3 protein: CASSLLAGTDTQYF; clone size: .; V gene: TRBV6-6; D gene: .; J gene: TRBJ2-3
CDR3 DNA: TGTGCCAGCAGTGAGGGGGGCCACCGGGGGGATACGCAGTATTTT; CDR3 protein: CASSEGGHRGDTQYF; clone size: few; V gene: TRBV2; D gene: .; J gene: TRBJ2-3
CDR3 DNA: TGTGCCAGCTCACCGGCAGGGACTCAGCCCCAGCATTTT; CDR3 protein: CASSPAGTQPQHF; clone size: few; V gene: TRBV18; D gene: .; J gene: TRBJ1-5
CDR3 DNA: TGTGCCACCAGCAGAGGGGGACAGGGGGGCACAGATACGCAGTATTTT; CDR3 protein: CATSRGGQGGTDTQYF; clone size: .; V gene: TRBV15; D gene: TRBD1; J gene: TRBJ2-3
CDR3 DNA: TGCGCCAGCAGGGAGGCGGGGAGGACGGAAAAACTGTTTTTT; CDR3 protein: CASREAGRTEKLFF; clone size: .; V gene: TRBV10-2; D gene: .; J gene: TRBJ1-4
CDR3 DNA: TGCGCCAGCAGCTTAACAGGGGGGGTCGCTGAAGCTTTCTTT; CDR3 protein: CASSLTGGVAEAFF; clone size: .; V gene: TRBV5-1; D gene: TRBD1; J gene: TRBJ1-1
CDR3 DNA: TGTGCCAGCAGCTTTACAGGGATGGATCAGCCCCAGCATTTT; CDR3 protein: CASSFTGMDQPQHF; clone size: .; V gene: TRBV7-9; D gene: .; J gene: TRBJ1-5
CDR3 DNA: TGCAGCGTGACAGTTTCCACAGATACGCAGTATTTT; CDR3 protein: CSVTVSTDTQYF; clone size: .; V gene: TRBV29-1; D gene: .; J gene: TRBJ2-3
CDR3 DNA: TGTGCCAGCAGCTTAGGAGCGCCTAGAGAGGGCAATGAGCAGTTCTTC; CDR3 protein: CASSLGAPREGNEQFF; clone size: few; V gene: TRBV7-6; D gene: .; J gene: TRBJ2-1
CDR3 DNA: TGTGCCAGCAGCTTGGCAACTGGAGGCTACACCTTC; CDR3 protein: CASSLATGGYTF; clone size: .; V gene: TRBV5-6; D gene: .; J gene: TRBJ1-2
CDR3 DNA: TGTGCCAGCAGTTTCCCCGGGACAGGGGGTGGAAAACTGTTTTTT; CDR3 protein: CASSFPGTGGGKLFF; clone size: .; V gene: TRBV28; D gene: TRBD1; J gene: TRBJ1-4
CDR3 DNA: TGTGCCAGCAGCGTAGAGGGTAGGCCTGAGCAGTTCTTC; CDR3 protein: CASSVEGRPEQFF; clone size: .; V gene: TRBV9; D gene: .; J gene: TRBJ2-1
CDR3 DNA: TGTGCCAGCAGCAGGGATGGGGCTCGGGACACTGAAGCTTTCTTT; CDR3 protein: CASSRDGARDTEAFF; clone size: .; V gene: TRBV5-4; D gene: .; J gene: TRBJ1-1
CDR3 DNA: TGTGCCAGCAGTTACGGGCACTCCAACACCGGGGAGCTGTTTTTT; CDR3 protein: CASSYGHSNTGELFF; clone size: .; V gene: TRBV6-5; D gene: .; J gene: TRBJ2-2
CDR3 DNA: TGTGCCATCAGCACACTAGCGGGAGGAGGGAATGAGCAGTTCTTC; CDR3 protein: CAISTLAGGGNEQFF; clone size: .; V gene: TRBV10-3; D gene: TRBD2; J gene: TRBJ2-1
CDR3 DNA: TGTGCCAGCAGCTCTCAGGGTGTAGCTTTCTTT; CDR3 protein: CASSSQGVAFF; clone size: .; V gene: TRBV7-2; D gene: .; J gene: TRBJ1-1
CDR3 DNA: TGCGCCAGCAGCCAAGAAACTAGGGCAGACTACGAGCAGTACTTC; CDR3 protein: CASSQETRADYEQYF; clone size: few; V gene: TRBV4-3; D gene: .; J gene: TRBJ2-7
CDR3 DNA: TGTGCCAGCAGTGAAACCAGCAATCAGCCCCAGCATTTT; CDR3 protein: CASSETSNQPQHF; clone size: .; V gene: TRBV6-1; D gene: .; J gene: TRBJ1-5
CDR3 DNA: TGTGCCTGGATACCGGACGGCCGCTACTATGGCTACACCTTC; CDR3 protein: CAWIPDGRYYGYTF; clone size: few; V gene: TRBV30; D gene: .; J gene: TRBJ1-2
CDR3 DNA: TGCGCCAGCAGCTTGCGGGGGGAAGAGACCCAGTACTTC; CDR3 protein: CASSLRGEETQYF; clone size: .; V gene: TRBV5-1; D gene: TRBD2; J gene: TRBJ2-5